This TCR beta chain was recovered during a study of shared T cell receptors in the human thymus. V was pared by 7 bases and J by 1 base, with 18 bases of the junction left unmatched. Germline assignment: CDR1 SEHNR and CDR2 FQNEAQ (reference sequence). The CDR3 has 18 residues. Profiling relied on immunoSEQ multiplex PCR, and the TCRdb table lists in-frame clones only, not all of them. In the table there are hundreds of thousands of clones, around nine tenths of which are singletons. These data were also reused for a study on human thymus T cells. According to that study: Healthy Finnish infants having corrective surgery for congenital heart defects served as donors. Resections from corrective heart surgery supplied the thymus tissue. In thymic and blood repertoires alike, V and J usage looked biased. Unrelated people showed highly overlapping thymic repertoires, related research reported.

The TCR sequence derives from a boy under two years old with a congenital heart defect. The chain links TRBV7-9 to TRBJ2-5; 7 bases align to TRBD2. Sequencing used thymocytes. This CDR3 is CASTRTWGSGCSQETQYF. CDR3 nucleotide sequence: TGTGCCAGCACCCGCACGTGGGGTAGCGGGTGTTCCCAAGAGACCCAGTACTTC.